Below, 11 T cell receptor beta chains from the same sample are listed, as sequenced in a study of regulatory T cells in long-lasting Graves disease. The time point here: persistent/refractory GD, antithyroid drugs over 5 years with positive TRAb. The TCR library used RNA extracted from PBMCs. Through Arm-PCR of CDR3 regions and iRepertoire HTBI primers, TCR beta libraries were built. MiXCR, applied by TCRdb to the multiplex PCR reads, yields one record per CDR3 protein. The repertoire holds roughly 450,000 distinct CDR3 sequences, under 25% seen once, with around 13% in the top ten. Source: peripheral blood mononuclear cells (PBMCs), taken when the disease was refractory, from a patient treated with antithyroid drugs. The origin of the receptors is a female donor with Graves disease.

The rearrangement uses TRBV3-1 and TRBJ1-5, with D unresolved. Germline CDR1 reads LGHDT; CDR2 reads YNNKEL (reference sequence). This CDR3 contains 14 residues. Deletions cut 2 bases from V and 0 bases from J, with 5 bases between. CDR3 region: CASSQYSSNQPQHF. As DNA, the CDR3 is TGTGCCAGCAGCCAATACAGTAGCAATCAGCCCCAGCATTTT.

The genes are TRBV20-1 and TRBJ1-5; D not resolved. CDR1 and CDR2 (germline): DFQATT, SNEGSKA (reference sequence). The V end was cut by 0 bases, the J end by 3 bases, with 15 bases between. The CDR3 is made up of 16 amino acids. The CDR3 bases are TGCAGTGCTAGAGATCCCCAGGTAGCCCTCAATCAGCCCCAGCATTTT. Translated: CSARDPQVALNQPQHF.

This clonotype was seen repeatedly, ten times or more. V gene TRBV6-1 combines with J gene TRBJ2-5; D may be TRBD2 (5 bases). CDR3 length equals 14 residues. Germline-derived CDR1 and CDR2 are MNHNS and SASEGT. Trimming took off 5 bases at V and 1 base at J, with 11 bases between the two ends. The CDR3 loop reads CASSPSRGQETQYF. DNA of the CDR3: TGTGCCAGCAGTCCCAGTCGGGGCCAAGAGACCCAGTACTTC.

This clonotype was detected a few times. V gene TRBV5-1 combines with J gene TRBJ1-6, with unresolved D. The germline gives CDR1 SGHRS, CDR2 YFSETQ. The CDR3 is 12 amino acids. V was cut by 2 bases and J by 4 bases, with 1 base left in between. In nucleotides, the CDR3 is TGCGCCAGCAGCTTTTATAATTCACCCCTCCACTTT. This sequence encodes CASSFYNSPLHF.

J is TRBJ2-2 and V is TRBV6-1; D is possibly TRBD1 (6 bases). The CDR3 spans 13 residues. From germline, CDR1 is MNHNS and CDR2 SASEGT. The V end was cut by 6 bases, the J end by 7 bases, with 12 bases between. DNA for the CDR3: TGTGCCAGCAGCCTCAGGGGTATCGGGGAGCTGTTTTTT. It specifies CASSLRGIGELFF.

This clonotype was seen more than once but under ten times. A much more abundant neighbour one base away suggests this may be a read error. This rearrangement joins TRBV5-1 to TRBJ1-2, with a weak D call TRBD1 (6 bases). The CDR3 length is 14 residues. The germline CDR1 and CDR2 sequences are SGHRS and YFSETQ. V lost 1 base to trimming and J lost 0 bases, with 7 bases between them. CDR3: CASSLYRANYGYTF. CDR3 nucleotide sequence: TGCGCCAGCAGCTTGTACAGGGCTAACTATGGCTACACCTTC.

This clonotype was seen ten or more times. The J gene is TRBJ1-1, the V gene TRBV5-1; D is unclear. The germline V gene encodes CDR1 SGHRS and CDR2 YFSETQ. This CDR3 region has 14 residues. Trimming took off 5 bases at V and 0 bases at J, with 11 bases between the two ends. The CDR3 reads CASRPRTLNTEAFF. The DNA of the CDR3 is TGCGCCAGCAGACCACGGACCCTGAACACTGAAGCTTTCTTT.

The table lists this clonotype with a few counts. The V call is TRBV5-5, the J call TRBJ2-2, with a possible D match to TRBD1 (8 bases). Trimming removed 3 bases at V and 7 bases at J, with 19 bases between. In germline, CDR1 is SGHKS, CDR2 YYEKEE (reference sequence). The CDR3 runs to 16 residues. CDR3 in DNA: TGTGCCAGCAGCTCCCCTGACAGGGGACTAAGCGGGGAGCTGTTTTTT. Its protein is CASSSPDRGLSGELFF.

This clonotype was seen a few times. The genes are TRBV5-1 and TRBJ1-2; 8 nucleotides agree with TRBD1. Germline V gives CDR1 SGHRS, CDR2 YFSETQ. V was pared by 2 bases and J by 4 bases, with 4 bases of the junction left unmatched. The CDR3 contains 14 residues. The CDR3 sequence: CASSFPGGSYGYTF. In DNA form, the CDR3 reads TGCGCCAGCAGCTTCCCAGGGGGCAGCTATGGCTACACCTTC.

This clonotype was recorded many times. V usage is TRBV20-1 and J usage is TRBJ1-1, with 9 bases identical to TRBD1. The CDR3 contains 15 residues. Germline assignment: CDR1 DFQATT and CDR2 SNEGSKA (reference sequence). Trimming cost V 3 bases and J 0 bases; bases outside gene matches: 5. CDR3 DNA sequence: TGCAGTGCTAGTTGGGACAGGGACATGAACACTGAAGCTTTCTTT. Protein: CSASWDRDMNTEAFF.

Of note for this clonotype: An end of the junction differs from the germline gene, which may be a read error. The chain has TRBV15 and TRBJ2-6, with D uncertain. Germline-derived CDR1 and CDR2 are LNHNV and YYDKDF (reference sequence). The CDR3 contains 13 residues. The CDR3 here is CVTSMAGANVLTF. DNA for the CDR3: TGTGTCACCTCGATGGCTGGGGCCAACGTCCTGACTTTC.